The rows below give T cell receptor beta chains drawn from one sample of a study of identical twins. TCRdb itself ran the 5' RACE reads through MiXCR, one entry per CDR3 protein. The repertoire includes approximately 410,000 distinct CDR3 sequences, roughly 18% of them detected once, and approximately 12% sits in the top ten. Sequenced sample: naive T cells sorted from blood. These receptors were obtained from a man in his fifties in good health. Both conserved end residues are part of each CDR3.

V	CDR3
TRBV4-3	CASSQDLRGGLNEQFF
TRBV5-1	CASSLAPPGGTPYNEQFF
TRBV13	CASSLGGGGQPQHF
TRBV20-1	CSARWEVLTAGYTF
TRBV20-1	CSARPGRQETQYF
TRBV15	CATSRGDSYNQPQHF
TRBV5-1	CASSLARGLLAGITDTQYF
TRBV6-2/TRBV6-3	CASSRTEIYGYTF
TRBV7-2	CASSLVGGGREQYF
TRBV15	CATSRDRAVNTEAFF